Listed here is a single TCR beta chain. Libraries were prepared by immunoSEQ multiplex PCR; TCRdb keeps only in-frame clonotypes and omits some of them. Found here are roughly 1,600,000 clones, around 98.5% of them singletons; the top ten hold 0.36%. The germline V gene has CDR1 MDHEN and CDR2 SYDVKM. The ends were cut back, 7 bases at V and 6 bases at J, with 12 bases in the middle. This CDR3 region has 12 residues. The data were obtained in a study of shared clonotypes between healthy human individuals. The receptor was derived from a man between 25 and 39 years old in good health. The sample comprised naive CD4+ T cells sorted from blood. The subset denotes: CD45RA+ positively selected. The chain recombines TRBV28 with TRBJ1-2, with unresolved D. The CDR3 here is CASTPGSHGYTF. The CDR3 coding sequence is TGTGCCAGCACGCCCGGCAGTCATGGCTACACCTTC.